This T cell receptor (beta chain) was identified during a study of blood T cell repertoires in COVID-19. Study summary: The United States, Italy and Spain provided the acute and convalescent COVID-19 samples.

Measured with immunoSEQ multiplex PCR; TCRdb has only the in-frame clones, and not every one. Among about 37,000 clones listed, about 87% were seen once. The V gene's germline CDR1 is SGHTA and CDR2 FQGNSA. The CDR3 runs 15 residues. V was pared by 4 bases and J by 8 bases, with 12 bases of the junction left unmatched. The sequence derives from a man between 65 and 85 years old with acute or convalescent COVID-19. V gene TRBV7-2 combines with J gene TRBJ1-2, with TRBD1 identical over 8 bases. The sample consisted of peripheral blood. The CDR3 DNA follows: TGTGCCAGCAGCTACGGACCGGGACAGGTCGGAGGCTACACCTTC. It translates to CASSYGPGQVGGYTF. Full variable domain (remainder filled in from reference TRBV7-2 and TRBJ1-2): GAGVSQSPSNKVTEKGKDVELRCDPISGHTALYWYRQSLGQGLEFLIYFQGNSAPDKSGLPSDRFSAERTGGSVSTLTIQRTQQEDSAVYLCASSYGPGQVGGYTFGSGTRLTVV.